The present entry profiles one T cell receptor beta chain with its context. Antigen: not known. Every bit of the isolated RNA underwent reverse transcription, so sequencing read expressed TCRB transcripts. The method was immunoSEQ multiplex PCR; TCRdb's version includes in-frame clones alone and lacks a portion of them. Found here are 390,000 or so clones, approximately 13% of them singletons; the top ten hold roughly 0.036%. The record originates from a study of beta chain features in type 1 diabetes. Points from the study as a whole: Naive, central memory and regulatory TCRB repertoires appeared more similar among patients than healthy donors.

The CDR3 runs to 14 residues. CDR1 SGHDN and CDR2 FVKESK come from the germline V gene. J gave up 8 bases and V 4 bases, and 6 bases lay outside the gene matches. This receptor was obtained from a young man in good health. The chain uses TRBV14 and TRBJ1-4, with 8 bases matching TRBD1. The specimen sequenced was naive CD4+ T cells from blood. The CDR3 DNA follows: TGTGCCAGCAGCCCCCGGACAGGGAGGGAAAAACTGTTTTTT. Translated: CASSPRTGREKLFF.